This is a list of T cell receptor beta chains from one sample in a study of T cells after posttransplantation cyclophosphamide. Produced via immunoSEQ multiplex PCR; TCRdb's table is partial and in-frame only. There are 15,000 to 20,000 clones in the sample; approximately 81% occur only once, and around 27% lies in the top ten. The source material was PBMCs, sampled after allogeneic stem cell transplant with calcineurin inhibitor and methotrexate. The receptors here all came from a female patient aged 18 to 35 who received an allogeneic stem cell transplant from an unrelated donor, was CMV-positive, and had acute and chronic GVHD. Part of the T cells may come from the graft donor. CDR3s include the opening cysteine and the closing phenylalanine or tryptophan. D genes are given only for firm matches. The size of a clone is reported for some rows only, either as once, few or many, or as a class for expanded clones.

d_call | j_call | clone_size | v_call | cdr3_aa | cdr3_nt
- | TRBJ2-7 | - | TRBV30 | CACGASYEQYF | TGTGCCTGTGGGGCCTCCTACGAGCAGTACTTC
- | TRBJ2-7 | - | TRBV6-1 | CASSVGGSVYEQYF | TGTGCCAGCAGTGTAGGAGGGTCGGTCTACGAGCAGTACTTC
- | TRBJ2-7 | - | TRBV27 | CASSLDRTYEQYF | TGTGCCAGCAGTTTGGACAGAACCTACGAGCAGTACTTC
- | TRBJ2-2 | - | TRBV19 | CASSNLRETGELFF | TGTGCCAGTAGTAACCTGAGGGAGACCGGGGAGCTGTTTTTT
- | TRBJ1-5 | - | TRBV7-2 | CASSQGTKQPQHF | TGTGCCAGCAGCCAAGGGACAAAACAGCCCCAGCATTTT
TRBD1 | TRBJ2-2 | - | TRBV7-2 | CASSQWDSATGELFF | TGTGCCAGCAGCCAATGGGACAGCGCCACCGGGGAGCTGTTTTTT
TRBD2 | TRBJ2-7 | few | TRBV5-5 | CASSLVLAGLPKFYEQYF | TGTGCCAGCAGCTTGGTTTTAGCGGGCCTTCCTAAATTCTACGAGCAGTACTTC
TRBD2 | TRBJ2-7 | - | TRBV4-2 | CASSQEGLAGASDEQYF | TGTGCCAGCAGCCAAGAGGGACTAGCGGGAGCTAGCGACGAGCAGTACTTC
TRBD1 | TRBJ1-2 | few | TRBV7-9 | CASSQSLRDSYGYTF | TGTGCCAGCAGCCAAAGCCTCCGGGACAGCTATGGCTACACCTTC
- | TRBJ2-7 | - | TRBV7-8 | CASSPTGSQPTYEQYF | TGTGCCAGCAGCCCAACCGGGTCTCAACCCACCTACGAGCAGTACTTC
TRBD1 | TRBJ2-7 | few | TRBV9 | CASSSNDRGGDEQYF | TGTGCCAGCAGCTCGAACGACAGGGGGGGGGATGAGCAGTACTTC
TRBD1 | TRBJ2-1 | - | TRBV11-2 | CASSLGTGPYNEQFF | TGTGCCAGCAGCTTAGGGACAGGGCCCTACAATGAGCAGTTCTTC
TRBD2 | TRBJ2-1 | once | TRBV2 | CASSEGLAGGRQFF | TGTGCCAGCAGTGAAGGACTAGCGGGAGGTCGTCAGTTCTTC
- | TRBJ2-1 | - | TRBV5-1 | CASSIGNAYNEQFF | TGCGCCAGCAGCATCGGGAACGCCTACAATGAGCAGTTCTTC
- | TRBJ2-2 | - | TRBV5-1 | CASSFNRAGELFF | TGCGCCAGCAGCTTCAACAGGGCCGGGGAGCTGTTTTTT
- | TRBJ1-5 | - | TRBV6-1 | CASLRQGVSNQPQHF | TGTGCCAGCCTACGGCAGGGTGTGAGCAATCAGCCCCAGCATTTT
- | TRBJ1-2 | few | TRBV14 | CASSQVDSYGYTF | TGTGCCAGCAGCCAAGTGGACAGCTATGGCTACACCTTC
TRBD1 | TRBJ1-1 | - | TRBV7-9 | CASSLATGGTEAFF | TGTGCCAGCAGCTTAGCGACAGGGGGAACTGAAGCTTTCTTT
- | TRBJ2-7 | - | TRBV2 | CASSATDTYEQYF | TGTGCCAGCAGTGCGACAGATACCTACGAGCAGTACTTC
- | TRBJ1-6 | - | TRBV2 | CASLREGNSPLHF | TGTGCCAGCCTCAGGGAGGGCAATTCACCCCTCCACTTT
TRBD2 | TRBJ2-3 | - | TRBV7-2 | CASSPGLAGGPDTQYF | TGTGCCAGCAGCCCGGGACTAGCGGGAGGGCCAGATACGCAGTATTTT
TRBD1 | TRBJ1-2 | - | TRBV6-5 | CASSHNRGNSYGYTF | TGTGCCAGCAGCCATAACAGGGGGAATAGCTATGGCTACACCTTC
- | TRBJ1-6 | - | TRBV2 | CASTSPQGNYSPLHF | TGTGCCAGCACCTCGCCGCAGGGAAACTATTCACCCCTCCACTTT
- | TRBJ2-7 | - | TRBV28 | CASSLMGLRPYEQYF | TGTGCCAGCAGTTTAATGGGGCTCCGCCCCTACGAGCAGTACTTC
TRBD1 | TRBJ2-1 | - | TRBV4-1 | CASSQAPPKPGQGNGNEQFF | TGCGCCAGCAGCCAAGCTCCCCCGAAACCGGGACAGGGAAACGGGAATGAGCAGTTCTTC
- | TRBJ2-2 | - | TRBV7-9 | CASSESGVVTGELFF | TGTGCCAGCAGCGAATCGGGGGTGGTCACCGGGGAGCTGTTTTTT
- | TRBJ2-7 | few | TRBV6-1 | CASRLGEQYF | TGTGCCAGCAGGCTCGGGGAGCAGTACTTC
- | TRBJ2-7 | - | TRBV5-1 | CASSLAPAYEQYF | TGCGCCAGCAGCTTGGCTCCTGCCTACGAGCAGTACTTC
- | TRBJ2-3 | - | TRBV4-1 | CASSQDRLPTDPTDTQYF | TGCGCCAGCAGCCAAGATCGCCTTCCGACAGACCCCACAGATACGCAGTATTTT
- | TRBJ2-5 | - | TRBV7-9 | CASSFPQGSWETQYF | TGTGCCAGCAGCTTTCCCCAGGGTTCGTGGGAGACCCAGTACTTC
TRBD2 | TRBJ2-5 | - | TRBV6-1 | CASSDRAGGQETQYF | TGTGCCAGCAGTGACCGAGCGGGAGGCCAAGAGACCCAGTACTTC
TRBD2 | TRBJ2-1 | - | TRBV5-1 | CASSLRTSGRALNEQFF | TGCGCCAGCAGCTTGCGGACTAGCGGGAGGGCCCTCAATGAGCAGTTCTTC
TRBD2 | TRBJ2-1 | - | TRBV18 | CASSPQVGTSGYNEQFF | TGTGCCAGCTCACCTCAAGTGGGGACTAGCGGTTACAATGAGCAGTTCTTC
TRBD1 | TRBJ1-3 | - | TRBV29-1 | CSVDRGRSGNTIYF | TGCAGCGTAGACAGGGGGCGATCTGGAAACACCATATATTTT
TRBD1 | TRBJ2-7 | - | TRBV18 | CASSDRGVLYEQYF | TGTGCCAGCTCTGACAGGGGGGTGCTCTACGAGCAGTACTTC
TRBD2 | TRBJ2-7 | few | TRBV4-1 | CASSSGTSGYEQYF | TGCGCCAGCAGCTCGGGGACTAGCGGCTACGAGCAGTACTTC
TRBD2 | TRBJ2-3 | - | TRBV18 | CASSREGLGDTQYF | TGTGCCAGCTCGCGGGAGGGCCTCGGAGATACGCAGTATTTT
- | TRBJ2-7 | - | TRBV4-1 | CASSQVPGGRYEQYF | TGCGCCAGCAGCCAAGTCCCAGGGGGGCGGTACGAGCAGTACTTC